This TCR beta chain was recovered during a study of multiple sclerosis patients with progressive multifocal leukoencephalopathy. Details on this clone: Antigen specificity is unknown.

TCRdb keeps only in-frame clones here, not all; method: immunoSEQ multiplex PCR. The sample shows about 30,000 clones, over 90% of them seen only once. Overall study findings and caveats: PML-onset expanded TRB clones were detectable before and during natalizumab therapy. No common TRBV or TRBJ usage or pairing appeared at PML.

The J segment lost 5 bases and the V segment lost 5 bases, leaving 9 bases of the junction unmatched. The CDR3 spans 14 residues. In germline, CDR1 is SGHDT, CDR2 YYEEEE. Time point noted: before natalizumab initiation. Before the first natalizumab infusion, T0 blood samples were taken. The V and J genes are TRBV5-6 and TRBJ1-1; 7 nucleotides align to TRBD1. The clonotype originates from a man younger than 45 with multiple sclerosis. The sequencing sample was made of PBMCs. CDR3 bases: TGTGCCAGCAGTTACAGGGGTCTAAGAACTGAAGCTTTCTTT. Translated, it gives CASSYRGLRTEAFF.